This TCR beta chain was captured in a study of T cell responses to AZD1222 COVID-19 vaccine. Repertoires were generated with immunoSEQ multiplex PCR, while TCRdb's copy carries only in-frame clones and drops some. The table includes roughly 160,000 clones, around 87% detected once. The CDR3 sequence is 13 residues long. From germline, CDR1 is MDHEN and CDR2 SYDVKM. With 8 bases removed from V and 0 bases from J, the gap between germline ends came to 11 bases. General study results and limits: Just five or six AZD1222 recipients tested seropositive at baseline.

A remark on this clone: What it binds is not known.

The TCR sequence derives from an adult in good health. Material: peripheral blood, obtained on day 0 of AZD1222 vaccination. The gene calls are TRBV28 and TRBJ2-7; D might be TRBD2 (6 bases). CDR3 sequence: CASAGTYSYEQYF. DNA of the CDR3: TGTGCCAGCGCGGGAACATACTCCTACGAGCAGTACTTC.